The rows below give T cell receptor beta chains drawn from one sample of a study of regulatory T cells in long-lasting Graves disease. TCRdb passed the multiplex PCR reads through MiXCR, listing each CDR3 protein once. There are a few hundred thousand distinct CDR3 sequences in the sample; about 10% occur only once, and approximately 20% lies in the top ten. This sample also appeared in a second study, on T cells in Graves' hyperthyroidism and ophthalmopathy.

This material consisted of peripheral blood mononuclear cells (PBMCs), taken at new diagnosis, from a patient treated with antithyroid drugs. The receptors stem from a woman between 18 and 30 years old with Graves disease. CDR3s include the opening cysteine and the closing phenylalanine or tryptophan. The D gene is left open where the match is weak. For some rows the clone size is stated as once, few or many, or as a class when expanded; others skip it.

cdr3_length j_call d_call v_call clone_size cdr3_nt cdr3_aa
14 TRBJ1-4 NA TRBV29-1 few TGCAGCGTTGAGTTAGGGGGTTCCGATGAAAAACTGTTTTTT CSVELGGSDEKLFF
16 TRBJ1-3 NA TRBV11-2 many TGTGCCAGCAGCCCCAGAAATGACCCCTCTGGAAACACCATATATTTT CASSPRNDPSGNTIYF
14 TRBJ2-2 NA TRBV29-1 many TGCAGCGCCTCTCGTGTCGCGAACACCGGGGAGCTGTTTTTT CSASRVANTGELFF
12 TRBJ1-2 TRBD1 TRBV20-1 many TGCAGTGCTCAACAGGGGGGGGGTGGCTACACCTTC CSAQQGGGGYTF
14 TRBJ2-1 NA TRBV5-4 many TGTGCCAGCAGCTTGACTGGGGGGCCGAGTGAGCAGTTCTTC CASSLTGGPSEQFF
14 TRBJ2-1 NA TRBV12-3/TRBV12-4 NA TGTGCCAGCAGTGACGGGGTGTTTGGGAATGAGCAGTTCTTC CASSDGVFGNEQFF
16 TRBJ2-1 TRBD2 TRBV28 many TGTGCCAGCATTATGGGGGGGATTGGCTCCTACAATGAGCAGTTCTTC CASIMGGIGSYNEQFF
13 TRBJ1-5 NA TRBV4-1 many TGCGCCAGCAGCCAAGATAGGAATCAGCCCCAGCATTTT CASSQDRNQPQHF
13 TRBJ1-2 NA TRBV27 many TGTGCCAGCAGGTTCGGGAGAGCCGCCGGCTACACCTTC CASRFGRAAGYTF
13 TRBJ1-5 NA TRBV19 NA TGTGCCAGTAGTATAGTCAAGATTCAGCCCCAGCATTTT CASSIVKIQPQHF
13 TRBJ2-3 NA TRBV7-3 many TGTGCCAGCAGCTTAATGAGTCCAGATACGCAGTATTTT CASSLMSPDTQYF
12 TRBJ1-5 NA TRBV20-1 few TGCAGTGCTCTCTTGAGAAATCAGCCCCAGCATTTT CSALLRNQPQHF
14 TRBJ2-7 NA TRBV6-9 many TGTGCCAGCAGTTACGAGGGGGGATCCTACGAGCAGTACTTC CASSYEGGSYEQYF
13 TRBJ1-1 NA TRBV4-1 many TGCGCCAGCAGCCCCGACATCAACACTGAAGCTTTCTTT CASSPDINTEAFF
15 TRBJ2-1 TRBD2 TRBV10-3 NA TGTGCCATCAGTGTCGGGGCTAGCGGATACAATGAGCAGTTCTTC CAISVGASGYNEQFF
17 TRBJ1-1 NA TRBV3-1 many TGTGCCAGCAGCCGGAGCATAACAACTACAATGAACACTGAAGCTTTCTTT CASSRSITTTMNTEAFF
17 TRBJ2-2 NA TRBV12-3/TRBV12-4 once TGTGCCAGCAGTTTAGCGCGGGGTCTAGGACCCACCGGGGAGCTGTTTTTT CASSLARGLGPTGELFF
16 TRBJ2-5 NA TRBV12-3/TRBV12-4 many TGTGCCAGCAGTTACACGGGGACACCTTTGGGAGAGACCCAGTACTTC CASSYTGTPLGETQYF
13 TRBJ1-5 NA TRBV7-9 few TGTGCCAGCAGCGAGGACGGTGATCAGCCCCAGCATTTT CASSEDGDQPQHF
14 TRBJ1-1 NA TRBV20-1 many TGCAGTGCCCGAAGCACGTCTATCGACACTGAAGCTTTCTTT CSARSTSIDTEAFF
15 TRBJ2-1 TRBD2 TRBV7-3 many TGTGCCAGCAGCTTGTCGGGGGGGCTTTACAATGAGCAGTTCTTC CASSLSGGLYNEQFF
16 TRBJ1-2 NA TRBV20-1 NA TGCAGTGCTAGAGAAGGAGGCCAGGCCTGGGGCTATGGCTACACCTTC CSAREGGQAWGYGYTF
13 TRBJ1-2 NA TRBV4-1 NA TGCGCCAGCAGCCGCTCGGAGGGCTATGGCTACACCTTC CASSRSEGYGYTF
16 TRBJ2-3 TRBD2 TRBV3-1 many TGTGCCAGCAGCCACAGGACTAGCGGGAGAACAGATACGCAGTATTTT CASSHRTSGRTDTQYF
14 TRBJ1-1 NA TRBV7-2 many TGTGCCAGCAGCTTAGCTAGAGAGAACACTGAAGCTTTCTTT CASSLARENTEAFF
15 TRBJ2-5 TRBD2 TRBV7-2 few TGTGCCAGCAGCTTTGGACTAGGGAGGGCGGAGACCCAGTACTTC CASSFGLGRAETQYF
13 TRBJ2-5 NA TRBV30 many TGTGCCTCGGCCACAGGGCTAGCGGAGACCCAGTACTTC CASATGLAETQYF
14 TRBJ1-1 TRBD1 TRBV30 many TGTGCCTGGAACTCCGGGACAGGGGGCACTGAAGCTTTCTTT CAWNSGTGGTEAFF
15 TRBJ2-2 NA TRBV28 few TGTGCCAGCAGTTTAGCAGGTTTCGACACCGGGGAGCTGTTTTTT CASSLAGFDTGELFF
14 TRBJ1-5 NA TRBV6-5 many TGTGCCAGCAGTTTTGGACAGCCTAATCAGCCCCAGCATTTT CASSFGQPNQPQHF
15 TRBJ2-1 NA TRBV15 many TGTGCCACCAGCAGAGCTAACCTCCCCGGGAATGAGCAGTTCTTC CATSRANLPGNEQFF
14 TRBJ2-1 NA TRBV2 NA TGTGCCAGCAACGGACAGCTTGGGGGTCTGGAGCAGTTCTTC CASNGQLGGLEQFF
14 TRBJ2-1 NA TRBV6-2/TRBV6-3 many TGTGCCAGCAGTTACCTTGGGTGGGACAATGAGCAGTTCTTC CASSYLGWDNEQFF